This TCR beta chain stems from a study of regulatory T cells in long-lasting Graves disease (TCRdb year 2021). For the study in its entirety: Patients with newly diagnosed Graves' disease had been on antithyroid drugs for under 3 months. A total of some 33 samples were covered by TCR sequencing, comprising approximately 13 persistent and around 20 newly diagnosed Graves' disease patients. The study took place in China and was registered as a clinical trial. Patients with persistent Graves' disease were compared with patients with newly diagnosed Graves' disease using TCR sequencing and RNA sequencing of peripheral blood. The full study reports these points: Compared with newly diagnosed patients, persistent Graves' disease patients had lower TCR Shannon entropy and fewer highly expanded clones, which suggests clonal expansion. Sequencing and analysis were limited to the TCR beta chain. The small sample size was acknowledged by the authors as a limitation that may reduce accuracy. Patients with persistent disease shared more public clonotypes (roughly 2,900) than newly diagnosed patients did (around 980). Because the primary lesion, thyroid tissue, could not be accessed, the study looked at peripheral blood alone.

The meaning of the sample's time point label: newly diagnosed GD, antithyroid drugs for less than 3 months. For both TCR sequencing and RNA sequencing, RNA was extracted from PBMCs in TRIzol. The diagnosis of Graves' disease was made according to American Thyroid Association guidelines. The patients came from an endocrinology department in Xi'an, China. Each patient gave approximately 10 milliliters of peripheral blood, collected in an EDTA anticoagulant tube. Ficoll Paque Plus density gradient separation was used to isolate PBMCs, and no further T cell sorting was performed. An Agilent 2100 Bioanalyzer and agarose gel were used to check RNA quality, and a NanoDrop 2000 was used to measure RNA concentration. The library relied on multiplex PCR. The run used an Illumina HiSeq 4000. iRepertoire HTBI primers and Arm-PCR amplification of CDR3 regions were used to construct TCR beta libraries. PCR products were gel purified before sequencing. The paper's processing steps were these. Gene usage analysis of CDR3 amino acid clonotypes used the 60 to 80 TRBV and about 14 TRBJ segments found across samples. COPE and FqMerger were used to merge filtered high-quality paired reads into contigs. BLAST was used to align contigs to IMGT TRBV, TRBD and TRBJ reference genes, and CDR3 was defined according to IMGT. Any clonotype with a frequency above 0.1% was counted as a highly expanded clone. Shannon entropy was used to measure repertoire diversity, and the Gini coefficient was used to measure V-J evenness. Clonotypes shared by more than one individual were considered public. Using fastp trimming at Q25 and MiXCR clonotype assembly, TCRdb reanalyzed the public sequencing data and kept in-frame beta chains. Rows are combined by CDR3 protein, so each entry shows the most common genes and DNA. None of the V and J calls come from the authors' own analysis; TCRdb made them. A total of 420,000 or so distinct CDR3 sequences appear in this sample, roughly 15% of them only once. About 25% of the sample comes from the top ten.

With regard to this clonotype: Its target antigen remains unknown. Qualities for individual bases were not recorded, and no much larger clone is one base off.

The same sample was also studied in work on T cells in Graves' hyperthyroidism and ophthalmopathy. Taken from the second paper: Graves' hyperthyroidism was defined as stable when no progression to ophthalmopathy occurred over 18 months of follow-up. Hyperthyroidism patients were aged 18 to 65 years and newly diagnosed, with disease duration of less than 2 months. Patients with uncontrolled infections, other autoimmune diseases, pregnancy or lactation were excluded. Diagnoses relied on clinical symptoms, serum thyroxine and TRAb, thyroid ultrasound and orbital computed tomography. For the first round of RT-PCR on the TCR CDR3, the HTBI primer set was used together with the Qiagen OneStep RT-PCR kit. Most expanded thyroid clonotypes (frequency above 0.001) were also found in blood, which suggests that blood repertoires may mirror thyroid immune responses. In cross-validation, a model built on a 13 V-J signature told ophthalmopathy apart from stable hyperthyroidism with under 90% sensitivity and 81% to 82% specificity, and in testing the same model reached 80%/75%. In validation, progression to ophthalmopathy was predicted by the model with 70.59% sensitivity and around 75% specificity, a median of roughly 6 months before onset. A discovery cohort of approximately 100 patients, about 43 with Graves' ophthalmopathy and about 60 with stable Graves' hyperthyroidism, was used to find distinguishing TCR V-J signatures. Prospective prediction of ophthalmopathy was tested in an independent validation cohort consisting of about 19 hyperthyroidism patients and around 16 patients who later progressed to ophthalmopathy. The 100 or so discovery patients were randomly split 7:3 into training and test sets. In addition, the study compared T-cell repertoires in thyroid tissue and in blood from several Graves' hyperthyroidism patients. After blood sampling, hyperthyroidism patients were treated with methimazole at a starting dose of 30 mg daily, and ophthalmopathy patients were treated with high-dose intravenous methylprednisolone. A second multiplex PCR round built the libraries, followed by size selection and purification. Sequencing of the libraries was done on an Illumina HiSeq2000 using paired-end 100 bp reads. Raw data were processed with SOAPnuke, discarding reads with adapters, uncalled bases, mean Phred below 15, or no exact constant-primer or identifier match. High-quality paired reads were merged using COPE v1.2.5, and each unique nucleotide sequence was defined as a clonotype. Clonotypes were aligned to IMGT TRBV, TRBD and TRBJ reference segments using MiTCR v1.1. Analysis was restricted to V-J combinations with a frequency above 0.0001, which covered approximately 99% of repertoires. The TCS score was defined as F50 (clonal expansion) divided by E x V (chaos), with BLOSUM62-based TCRdist calculated between CDR3 peptides within each V-J. Welch's t-statistics and random forest reduced fewer than 600 V-J features to roughly 13, which were used in a naive Bayes classifier (R e1071). No statistical method was used to fix the sample size in advance, and group allocation was not hidden from the investigators. The paper describes TCR Vbeta CDR3 sequencing of 140 or so peripheral blood samples, made up of fewer than 50 ophthalmopathy patients, roughly 72 hyperthyroidism patients and approximately 17 progressor patients.

Sequenced here: peripheral blood mononuclear cells (PBMCs), sampled at new diagnosis, from a patient treated with antithyroid drugs. The clonotype comes from a woman aged 18 to 35 with Graves disease. Donor details come from another sample of the same person, matched by shared clones.

The nucleotide sequence reads TGTGCCAGCACCGGACAGGGTTTAAGGACAGATACGCAGTATTTT. Its protein product is CASTGQGLRTDTQYF. In this chain, TRBV27 is recombined with TRBJ2-3, with 8 middle bases fitting TRBD1. Per the germline V gene (reference sequence), MNHEY is the CDR1 and SMNVEV is the CDR2. V has 7 bases trimmed and J has 3 bases trimmed; junction bases matching no gene number 9. Spanning cysteine to phenylalanine, the CDR3 consists of 15 amino acids. Left in the record is the CDR3 DNA by itself, 45 bases read in frame from the first base.